A single sample is the source of the 21 T cell receptor beta chains below, sequenced in a study of Ad26.COV2.S vaccination and SARS-CoV-2 variants. Some clones are missing from TCRdb's copy, which holds only in-frame ones; the method was immunoSEQ multiplex PCR. The sample lists about 350,000 clones, around 88% occurring once. Treatment specified: around 19 received Ad26.COV2.S at low or high dose, single or two shots; about 5 received placebo; per-sample allocation not given. All samples were drawn on day 63, counting from the first vaccine or placebo injection. Sequencing was performed on peripheral blood, taken in a trial of Ad26.COV2.S vaccine versus placebo. The origin of the receptors is a person aged 18-65 years who received the Ad26.COV2.S COVID-19 vaccine or a placebo.

The gene calls are TRBV5-1 and TRBJ2-5; D may correspond to TRBD1 or TRBD2 (5 bases each). Germline-derived CDR1 and CDR2 are SGHRS and YFSETQ. Trimming removed 0 bases at V and 3 bases at J, with 15 bases between. CDR3 length: 16 amino acids. The CDR3 sequence: CASSLVISGTEETQYF. The DNA of the CDR3 is TGCGCCAGCAGCTTGGTTATCTCGGGGACGGAAGAGACCCAGTACTTC.

The chain links TRBV9 to TRBJ1-1; D is uncertain. The CDR3 consists of 14 residues. From germline, CDR1 is SGDLS and CDR2 YYNGEE. Trimming removed 0 bases from V and 2 bases from J, with 8 bases in between. CDR3 in amino acids: CASSVGRLNTEAFF. The CDR3 bases are TGTGCCAGCAGCGTAGGCAGACTTAACACTGAAGCTTTCTTT.

The chain couples TRBV5-4 to TRBJ2-5, with no clear D. Trimming shortened V by 0 bases and J by 5 bases, and 8 bases separated the two germline ends. The germline V gene has CDR1 SGHNT and CDR2 YYREEE (reference sequence). The CDR3 runs to 13 residues. CDR3 coding DNA: TGTGCCAGCAGCTTGGGACAACGGGAGACCCAGTACTTC. It yields the protein CASSLGQRETQYF.

The V call is TRBV10-3, the J call TRBJ1-2; 7 bases fit TRBD1. Germline V gives CDR1 ENHRY, CDR2 SYGVKD. The V segment lost 9 bases and the J segment 2 bases; nucleotides outside the gene matches: 0. The CDR3 is 11 amino acids. CDR3 sequence reads: CAMGQNYGYTF. The CDR3 DNA reads TGTGCCATGGGACAGAACTATGGCTACACCTTC.

V gene TRBV7-9 combines with J gene TRBJ1-2; D is perhaps TRBD1 (6 bases). This CDR3 has 13 amino acids. The V gene's germline CDR1 is SEHNR and CDR2 FQNEAQ (reference sequence). Between the trimmed V and J ends, which lost 6 bases and 8 bases, there was a span of 16 bases. The CDR3 reads CASSLTTQGGYTF. The CDR3 bases are TGTGCCAGCAGTTTGACCACACAGGGAGGCTACACCTTC.

V usage is TRBV11-3 and J usage is TRBJ2-1; 7 nucleotides line up with TRBD2. Trimming cost V 2 bases and J 6 bases; bases outside gene matches: 7. Germline loops: CDR1 SGHNT, CDR2 YENEEA. This CDR3 comprises 15 residues. The CDR3 DNA sequence: TGTGCCAGCAGCTTAAGCCAGGGAGGGTTCAATGAGCAGTTCTTC. Protein product: CASSLSQGGFNEQFF.

The chain employs TRBV7-9 and TRBJ1-1; 7 bases are a match to TRBD1. The CDR3 totals 14 residues. In germline, CDR1 is SEHNR, CDR2 FQNEAQ (reference sequence). After removal of 5 bases from V and 4 bases from J, the junction contained 7 bases not matched to a gene. The CDR3 is CASSLDRDATEAFF. The CDR3 nucleotides are TGTGCCAGCAGCCTAGACAGGGACGCCACTGAAGCTTTCTTT.

The chain joins TRBV7-3 to TRBJ2-2, with unresolved D. The CDR3 runs 15 residues. The V gene's germline CDR1 is SGHTA and CDR2 FQGTGA. Trimming removed 4 bases from V and 0 bases from J, with 9 bases in between. CDR3 sequence: CASSSKAANTGELFF. CDR3 nucleotides: TGTGCCAGCAGCTCAAAGGCAGCGAACACCGGGGAGCTGTTTTTT.

The genes are TRBV5-6 and TRBJ2-1, with no clear D. Germline values: CDR1 SGHDT, CDR2 YYEEEE. V was cut by 1 base and J by 0 bases, with 5 bases left in between. This CDR3 is built from 14 residues. The CDR3 protein is CASSLMSSYNEQFF. The CDR3 DNA reads as TGTGCCAGCAGCTTGATGAGCTCCTACAATGAGCAGTTCTTC.

The V call is TRBV6-5, the J call TRBJ2-2, with 9 positions matching TRBD1. With 4 bases clipped from V and 6 bases from J, the junction kept 6 bases outside the gene matches. CDR3 length equals 15 residues. Per germline, CDR1 MNHEY and CDR2 SVGAGI. CDR3 coding DNA: TGTGCCAGCAGTTCCGGACAGGGGCGACCCGGGGAGCTGTTTTTT. This codes for CASSSGQGRPGELFF.

The genes are TRBV12-3 or TRBV12-4 and TRBJ1-3, with unresolved D. V lost 4 bases and J lost 3, with 4 bases in between. The length of the CDR3 is 12 residues. CDR3 loop: CASSSYGNTIYF. CDR3 coding DNA: TGTGCCAGCAGTTCGTATGGAAACACCATATATTTT.

This chain uses TRBV18 with TRBJ2-1; TRBD2 matches at 7 bases. The CDR3 is 16 residues long. Germline loops: CDR1 KGHSH, CDR2 LQKENI. The J segment lost 7 bases and the V segment lost 2 bases, leaving 11 bases of the junction unmatched. The CDR3, as DNA: TGTGCCAGCTCACCAAAACGACTAGCCGGAGGGAATGAGCAGTTCTTC. Its translation: CASSPKRLAGGNEQFF.

The chain has TRBV4-2 and TRBJ2-3, with D possibly called TRBD1 or TRBD2 (6 bases each). The germline gives CDR1 LGHNA, CDR2 YNFKEQ. CDR3 length: 15 residues. Trimming cost V 5 bases and J 6 bases, with 18 bases left between them. The chain's CDR3 is CASSRGGSGDDTQYF. The CDR3 nucleotides are TGTGCCAGCAGCAGAGGGGGGTCCGGGGACGATACGCAGTATTTT.

The genes are TRBV25-1 and TRBJ2-1, with 8 bases matching TRBD2. The V gene end was trimmed by 3 bases and the J gene end by 8 bases; junction bases not matched to a gene: 9. This CDR3 has 15 amino acids. The germline V gene has CDR1 MGHDK and CDR2 SYGVNS. CDR3 sequence: CASSETVAGPYEQFF. The CDR3 DNA is TGTGCCAGCAGTGAGACCGTAGCGGGACCGTATGAGCAGTTCTTC.

The chain couples TRBV5-6 to TRBJ1-3, with D perhaps TRBD1 (6 bases). Germline loops: CDR1 SGHDT, CDR2 YYEEEE. The CDR3 has 14 amino acids. Trimming took off 1 base at V and 5 bases at J, with 10 bases between the two ends. The DNA for the CDR3 is TGTGCCAGCAGCTTGAACACAGGGAGAAACACCATATATTTT. Its translation: CASSLNTGRNTIYF.

This clone appeared once. The chain joins TRBV19 to TRBJ2-7; 7 bases map to TRBD1. This CDR3 comprises 13 residues. Looked up from germline, CDR1 is LNHDA and CDR2 is SQIVND (reference sequence). The V segment lost 7 bases and the J segment 7 bases; nucleotides outside the gene matches: 10. CDR3 amino acids: CASKDDRVGEQYF. The CDR3 DNA follows: TGTGCCAGTAAAGACGACAGGGTCGGGGAGCAGTACTTC.

The chain has TRBV30 and TRBJ2-7; 10 bases align to TRBD1. The CDR3 has 15 amino acids. V was pared by 0 bases and J by 7 bases, with 9 bases of the junction left unmatched. Germline V gives CDR1 GTSNPN, CDR2 SVGIG (reference sequence). CDR3 protein: CAWSVLWDRGGEQYF. CDR3 nucleotides: TGTGCCTGGAGTGTACTATGGGACAGGGGAGGAGAGCAGTACTTC.

The V gene is TRBV2, the J gene TRBJ1-4; 9 nucleotides line up with TRBD1. CDR3 length: 15 residues. CDR1 is SNHLY, CDR2 FYNNEI, per germline. With V trimmed by 3 bases and J by 6 bases, 5 bases remained unmatched. CDR3 region: CASSDMTGGDEKLFF. The DNA for the CDR3 is TGTGCCAGCAGTGATATGACAGGGGGAGATGAAAAACTGTTTTTT.

The chain uses TRBV25-1 and TRBJ2-1, with D unresolved. The CDR3 has 13 residues. Looked up from germline, CDR1 is MGHDK and CDR2 is SYGVNS. The V gene lost 0 bases and the J gene lost 7 bases, with 7 bases spanning the gap. CDR3 bases: TGTGCCAGCAGTGAATATCAAGGGAATGAGCAGTTCTTC. Its translation: CASSEYQGNEQFF.

The chain joins TRBV4-2 to TRBJ1-1, with unresolved D. Trimming shortened V by 2 bases and J by 9 bases, and 19 bases separated the two germline ends. In germline, CDR1 is LGHNA, CDR2 YNFKEQ. This CDR3 region has 15 residues. The DNA for the CDR3 is TGTGCCAGCAGCCAAAATAATCGGGTCGAGACGAAAGCTTTCTTT. This translates into CASSQNNRVETKAFF.

V usage is TRBV2 and J usage is TRBJ1-5, with 8 bases matching TRBD1. The CDR3 spans 15 residues. V shed 2 bases and J 1 base; nucleotides not matched to a gene: 1. Germline assignment: CDR1 SNHLY and CDR2 FYNNEI. CDR3 sequence (DNA): TGTGCCAGCAGTGAATGGGACAGGAGCAATCAGCCCCAGCATTTT. It codes for CASSEWDRSNQPQHF.